Listed below are T cell receptor beta chains from one sample, sequenced in a study of T-cell memory formation after mild COVID-19. Via MiXCR, TCRdb re-called the 5' RACE reads, giving one row per CDR3 protein. Of approximately 300,000 distinct CDR3 sequences detected, approximately 16% appear once; the ten largest clones hold about 22%. Sequenced material: PBMCs or a T cell subset sorted from them (not recorded which). The receptors were sampled from a young man who had mild COVID-19 (a few samples of this study predate the infection). Cell type and time point are not known. The CDR3 runs from the conserved cysteine through the conserved F or W. D genes are given only for firm matches. For some rows the clone size is stated as once, few or many, or as a class when expanded; others skip it.

TGTGCCAGCAGTGGAGCACCCGCCATTAGAGGCTATGGCTACACCTTC	CASSGAPAIRGYGYTF	TRBV6-5	TRBJ1-2	.	.
TGCGCCAGCAGTGAATCAGGGGCGGGGGAGACCCAGTACTTC	CASSESGAGETQYF	TRBV10-1	TRBJ2-5	.	.
TGTGCCAGCAGTTTTAGGGGCACGAACACTGAAGCTTTCTTT	CASSFRGTNTEAFF	TRBV27	TRBJ1-1	few	.
TGTGCCAGCAGCGTAGACGGGAGCGACGCTGAAGCTTTCTTT	CASSVDGSDAEAFF	TRBV9	TRBJ1-1	.	.
TGTGCCATCAGTGGAGCCCGTAAGAAGTTCTTC	CAISGARKKFF	TRBV10-3	TRBJ2-1	.	.
TGTGCCAGCAGTTACTCGACAGGGGGCAATGAGCAGTTCTTC	CASSYSTGGNEQFF	TRBV6-2/TRBV6-3	TRBJ2-1	many	TRBD1
TGTGCCAGCTCACGCTACGGGTCCCGCGAGCAGTACTTC	CASSRYGSREQYF	TRBV6-6	TRBJ2-7	.	.
TGTGCCACCAGCAGCGATAGAAGGGTTCGGGGCTATGGCTACACCTTC	CATSSDRRVRGYGYTF	TRBV15	TRBJ1-2	.	.
TGCAGTGCAGGGACTAGCGGGGGGGCGAACACCGGGGAGCTGTTTTTT	CSAGTSGGANTGELFF	TRBV20-1	TRBJ2-2	few	TRBD2
TGTGCCAGCAGCCCCCGAGGCTCGGGGACCGGGGAGCTGTTTTTT	CASSPRGSGTGELFF	TRBV7-8	TRBJ2-2	.	.
TGTGCCAGCAGCTTACTGGGCGACTTACTCTTT	CASSLLGDLLF	TRBV7-9	TRBJ1-1	.	.
TGCAGTGCTAGAGATCCCACTAGTGCCGGGGAGCTGTTTTTT	CSARDPTSAGELFF	TRBV20-1	TRBJ2-2	.	.
TGTGCCAGCAGCTCCACGGGGGGCCAACACGAGACCCAGTACTTC	CASSSTGGQHETQYF	TRBV9	TRBJ2-5	few	.
TGCGCCAGCAGCCAGGGAGACAGGCCGGGGTACACCGGGGAGCTGTTTTTT	CASSQGDRPGYTGELFF	TRBV4-3	TRBJ2-2	few	.
TGTGCCAGCCGCAAAGAGGGCTCCTACAATGAGCAGTTCTTC	CASRKEGSYNEQFF	TRBV6-2/TRBV6-3	TRBJ2-1	few	.
TGCAGCGGCGAGCGGGGGGGCCGATACAATGAGCAGTTCTTC	CSGERGGRYNEQFF	TRBV20-1	TRBJ2-1	.	TRBD2
TGCAGCGTTGGGCAGGGGGCCTGGGGCTACACCTTC	CSVGQGAWGYTF	TRBV29-1	TRBJ1-2	.	TRBD1
TGTGCCAGCAGTCCTAGCGGGGGGATGGATACGCAGTATTTT	CASSPSGGMDTQYF	TRBV12-3/TRBV12-4	TRBJ2-3	.	TRBD2
TGTGCCACCAGCAGAGAACGCTCGGCATTCCAAGAGACCCAGTACTTC	CATSRERSAFQETQYF	TRBV15	TRBJ2-5	.	.
TGCAGTGCTAGTAGGGGGGGAGAGCCCCAGCATTTT	CSASRGGEPQHF	TRBV20-1	TRBJ1-5	.	.
TGCGCCAGCAGCCAAGATTCCCAGGCTAGATTGTCTGAAGCTTTCTTT	CASSQDSQARLSEAFF	TRBV4-1	TRBJ1-1	.	.
TGTGCCAGCAGGCGCGACCTGACAGGGGGAAGCTCACCCCTCCACTTT	CASRRDLTGGSSPLHF	TRBV6-5	TRBJ1-6	few	TRBD1